Reported below is one T cell receptor beta chain. Germline V CDR1 and CDR2: SGHNT, YYREEE (reference sequence). The V gene lost 7 bases and the J gene lost 4 bases, with 11 bases spanning the gap. CDR3 length: 13 residues. The sample is drawn from a study of blood T cell repertoires in COVID-19. Assay: immunoSEQ multiplex PCR; the TCRdb copy retains only in-frame clones and omits some. The table lists over 80,000 clones, around nine tenths of them singletons, with 10% in the top ten. This chain links TRBV5-4 with TRBJ2-2; no clear D gene. This clonotype originated in a man between 50 and 59 years old with acute or convalescent COVID-19. Sequenced input: peripheral blood. CDR3 in DNA: TGTGCCAGCCAACAGAAAACCACCGGGGAGCTGTTTTTT. Protein product: CASQQKTTGELFF.